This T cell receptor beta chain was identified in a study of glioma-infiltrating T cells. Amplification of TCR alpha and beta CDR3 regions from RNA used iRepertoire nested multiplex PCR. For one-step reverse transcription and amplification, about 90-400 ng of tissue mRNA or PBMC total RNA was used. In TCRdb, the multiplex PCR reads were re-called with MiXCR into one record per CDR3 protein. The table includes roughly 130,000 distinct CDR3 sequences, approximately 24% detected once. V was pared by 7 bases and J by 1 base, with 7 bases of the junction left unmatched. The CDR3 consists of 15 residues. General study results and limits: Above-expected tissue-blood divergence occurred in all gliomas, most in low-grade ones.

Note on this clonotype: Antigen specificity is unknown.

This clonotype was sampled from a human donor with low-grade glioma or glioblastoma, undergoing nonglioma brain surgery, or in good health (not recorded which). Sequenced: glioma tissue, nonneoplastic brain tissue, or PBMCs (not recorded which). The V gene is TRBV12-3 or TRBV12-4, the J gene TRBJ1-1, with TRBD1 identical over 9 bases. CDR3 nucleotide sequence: TGTGCCAGCACCATAAGACAGGGGGGGAACACTGAAGCTTTCTTT. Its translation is CASTIRQGGNTEAFF.